The present entry profiles one T cell receptor beta chain with its context. Its antigen is unknown. The data originate from a study of cytomegalovirus exposure and HLA in healthy donors. Study-wide results and caveats: Specificity for CMV antigens was confirmed in vitro for a few of the CMV-associated chains.

This CDR3 is built from 14 residues. V gave up 3 bases and J gave up 1 base, with 10 bases separating them. Per the germline V gene, CDR1 is SEHNR and CDR2 is FQNEAQ (reference sequence). Sequencing used immunoSEQ multiplex PCR; TCRdb keeps in-frame clones, though not all of them. The data hold 350,000 or so clones, with more than 80% observed a single time. The receptor was isolated from a woman aged 18 to 35 in good health and CMV-seronegative. J is TRBJ2-7 and V is TRBV7-9, with D perhaps matching TRBD1 (5 bases). Sequences were obtained from PBMCs. DNA for the CDR3: TGTGCCAGCAGCTTTGGCAGGGTTTCCTACGAGCAGTACTTC. This gives the protein CASSFGRVSYEQYF.